This entry lists 25 T cell receptor beta chains sequenced from one sample in a study of Ad26.COV2.S vaccination and SARS-CoV-2 variants. Assay: immunoSEQ multiplex PCR; the TCRdb copy retains only in-frame clones and omits some. The data hold over 110,000 clones, with 86% observed a single time. The material was peripheral blood, obtained after recovery from COVID-19. The source of these receptors is a human donor who had recovered from COVID-19.

V and J are TRBV25-1 and TRBJ1-6, with D tentatively TRBD1 (5 bases). CDR3 length: 16 residues. V lost 3 bases and J 10 bases, leaving 19 bases between the germline ends. In germline, CDR1 is MGHDK, CDR2 SYGVNS. The CDR3 is CASSDPSGARYSPLHF. The DNA for the CDR3 is TGTGCCAGCAGTGATCCCTCCGGGGCGCGGTACTCACCCCTCCACTTT.

The V and J genes are TRBV12-3 or TRBV12-4 and TRBJ1-5; weak D call: TRBD1 (5 bases). The CDR3 loop spans 13 amino acids. Deletions cut 3 bases from V and 5 bases from J, with 8 bases between. The CDR3 region has the DNA TGTGCCAGCAGTTTTGGAGGGGATCAGCCCCAGCATTTT. Translating gives CASSFGGDQPQHF.

This chain uses TRBV3-1 (or the pseudogene TRBV3-2) with TRBJ1-4; perhaps TRBD1 as D (6 bases). CDR3 size: 15 residues. Germline loops: CDR1 LGHDT, CDR2 YNNKEL (reference sequence). V lost 5 bases and J 2 bases, leaving 12 bases between the germline ends. The CDR3 spells CASSFHRVTNEKLFF. CDR3 in DNA: TGTGCCAGCAGCTTCCACAGGGTGACTAATGAAAAACTGTTTTTT.

This clone was seen just once. This chain uses TRBV9 with TRBJ2-7; a possible D gene is TRBD1 (6 bases). The CDR3 contains 13 residues. Trimming left V 4 bases short and J 2 bases short, with 10 bases between. Germline V lookup: CDR1 SGDLS, CDR2 YYNGEE. CDR3: CASSSGDPYEQYF. CDR3 nucleotides: TGTGCCAGCAGCTCAGGGGATCCCTACGAGCAGTACTTC.

This clone has only a few counts. CDR3 DNA: TGTGCCAGCAGCTCCGAGGGGCCTCGGCTGTTTTTT. It yields the protein CASSSEGPRLFF. This chain connects TRBV12-3 or TRBV12-4 to TRBJ2-2; TRBD1 or TRBD2 may be the D gene (5 bases each). CDR3 size: 12 residues. Trimming stripped 6 bases from V and 13 bases from J, with 15 bases between.

This clone was counted between two and nine times. Mismatch with germline at one junction end may stem from a read error. The chain links TRBV5-6 to TRBJ2-7; D remains ambiguous. The CDR3 sequence is 11 residues long. Germline V gene data show CDR1 as SGHDT and CDR2 as YYEEEE. CDR3 bases: TGTGCCAGCAGCTTGGGGAGCAACGCGGACTTC. Translated: CASSLGSNADF.

CDR3 amino acids: CASSYTGAKNIQYF. The DNA for the CDR3 is TGTGCCAGCAGTTATACGGGAGCCAAAAACATTCAGTACTTC. The chain is built from TRBV27 and TRBJ2-4; no clear D gene. V was clipped by 4 bases and J by 0 bases, with 7 bases between them. The germline V gene has CDR1 MNHEY and CDR2 SMNVEV (reference sequence). The length of the CDR3 is 14 residues.

V gene TRBV2 combines with J gene TRBJ2-2; no reliable D call. Trimming removed 6 bases from V and 0 bases from J, with 8 bases in between. The CDR3 is 14 residues long. Looked up from germline, CDR1 is SNHLY and CDR2 is FYNNEI. CDR3 amino acids: CASRLATNTGELFF. The CDR3 bases are TGTGCCAGCAGGTTGGCAACGAACACCGGGGAGCTGTTTTTT.

The rearrangement links TRBV2 to TRBJ2-3; D is ambiguous. Looked up from germline, CDR1 is SNHLY and CDR2 is FYNNEI. V dropped 3 bases and J dropped 0 bases, with 10 bases sitting between them. This CDR3 contains 15 residues. Here the CDR3 reads CASSDYVTSTDTQYF. The CDR3 DNA sequence: TGTGCCAGCAGTGACTACGTCACTAGCACAGATACGCAGTATTTT.

On this clone itself: This sample also contains other DNA sequences that code for the same CDR3. The CDR3 bases are TGTGCCAGCTCACAGCCGAGCACAGATACGCAGTATTTT. Protein: CASSQPSTDTQYF. The rearrangement links TRBV18 to TRBJ2-3; D is unclear. The germline V gene encodes CDR1 KGHSH and CDR2 LQKENI. V was shortened by 4 bases and J by 0 bases, with 5 bases between the two germline ends. CDR3 length: 13 amino acids.

The rearrangement joins TRBV28 to TRBJ2-7; D may be TRBD2 (5 bases). Germline lookup yields CDR1 MDHEN and CDR2 SYDVKM. The CDR3 has 12 residues. V lost 5 bases, J lost 5 bases, and 10 bases lay in between. The CDR3 spells CASSDPADEQYF. The CDR3 nucleotides are TGTGCCAGCAGTGACCCAGCGGACGAGCAGTACTTC.

This chain joins TRBV7-6 and TRBJ2-7; D gene uncertain. The CDR3 contains 16 residues. Germline values: CDR1 SGHVS, CDR2 FNYEAQ. V was cut by 1 base and J by 1 base, with 14 bases left in between. In nucleotides, the CDR3 is TGTGCCAGCAGCTTAGGGGTATCTGAGGCGTCCTACGAGCAGTACTTC. Its translation: CASSLGVSEASYEQYF.

This clone was detected once. The chain links TRBV5-1 to TRBJ1-1; TRBD1 matches at 8 bases. The V and J ends lost 4 bases and 3 bases, in that order; junction bases with no gene match: 5. Germline CDR1 reads SGHRS; CDR2 reads YFSETQ. The CDR3 extends over 14 amino acids. Here the CDR3 DNA reads TGCGCCAGCAGCCGAAACAGGGGGGACACTGAAGCTTTCTTT. This translates into CASSRNRGDTEAFF.

The chain joins TRBV5-6 to TRBJ1-2; TRBD1 might be the D (5 bases). This CDR3 comprises 19 residues. Per germline, CDR1 SGHDT and CDR2 YYEEEE. V lost 0 bases, J lost 0 bases, and 21 bases lay in between. Written as DNA, the CDR3 is TGTGCCAGCAGCTTGGCCAAGATGGTCTGGGACGAATCTAACTATGGCTACACCTTC. Protein product: CASSLAKMVWDESNYGYTF.

The chain employs TRBV2 and TRBJ2-7; possible D gene TRBD1, 5 bases. The CDR3 sequence is 13 residues long. The germline V gene has CDR1 SNHLY and CDR2 FYNNEI. With 2 bases removed from V and 2 bases from J, the gap between germline ends came to 7 bases. The CDR3: CASSESRAYEQYF. Here the CDR3 DNA reads TGTGCCAGCAGTGAAAGCAGGGCCTACGAGCAGTACTTC. Full variable domain (missing parts from reference TRBV2 and TRBJ2-7): EPEVTQTPSHQVTQMGQEVILRCVPISNHLYFYWYRQILGQKVEFLVSFYNNEISEKSEIFDDQFSVERPDGSNFTLKIRSTKLEDSAMYFCASSESRAYEQYFGPGTRLTVT.

The rearrangement links TRBV7-2 to TRBJ2-1; D is uncertain. Trimming removed 0 bases at V and 5 bases at J, with 5 bases between. This CDR3 contains 13 residues. Germline V gene data show CDR1 as SGHTA and CDR2 as FQGNSA. The CDR3 DNA reads TGTGCCAGCAGCTTAGCCCAGAACAATGAGCAGTTCTTC. This codes for CASSLAQNNEQFF. The whole variable domain, remainder taken from reference TRBV7-2 and TRBJ2-1, is GAGVSQSPSNKVTEKGKDVELRCDPISGHTALYWYRQSLGQGLEFLIYFQGNSAPDKSGLPSDRFSAERTGGSVSTLTIQRTQQEDSAVYLCASSLAQNNEQFFGPGTRLTVL.

The chain is built from TRBV6-5 and TRBJ2-7; no definite D call. Looked up from germline, CDR1 is MNHEY and CDR2 is SVGAGI. The CDR3 covers 14 residues. V lost 0 bases and J lost 0, with 6 bases in between. CDR3 protein: CASSYSSSSYEQYF. The CDR3 DNA is TGTGCCAGCAGTTACTCGAGCAGCTCCTACGAGCAGTACTTC.

The chain combines TRBV12-3 or TRBV12-4 with TRBJ2-5; TRBD2 agrees at 7 bases. The CDR3 runs 13 residues. V shed 3 bases, J shed 7 bases, and the junction held 5 bases outside the gene matches. CDR3 nucleotide sequence: TGTGCCAGCAGTTTCGGGGGGTTCGGGACCCAGTACTTC. Amino acid sequence: CASSFGGFGTQYF.

The chain links TRBV10-3 to TRBJ2-6; no clear D. V lost 3 bases to trimming and J lost 2 bases, with 8 bases between them. Germline-derived CDR1 and CDR2 are ENHRY and SYGVKD. The CDR3 is 15 residues long. For the CDR3, the DNA is TGTGCCATCAGTGAAGGCAGGCCTGGGGCCAACGTCCTGACTTTC. Its protein is CAISEGRPGANVLTF.

This clone was picked up many times. This chain joins TRBV29-1 and TRBJ1-1; D is perhaps TRBD1 (6 bases). Germline CDR1 reads SQVTM; CDR2 reads ANQGSEA. CDR3 length: 13 amino acids. Trimming shortened V by 4 bases and J by 9 bases, and 18 bases separated the two germline ends. Written as DNA, the CDR3 is TGCAGCGTTGTACGGCCAGGGGTGATGCAAGCTTTCTTT. This codes for CSVVRPGVMQAFF.

The rearrangement uses TRBV14 and TRBJ1-1; D not certain. Germline CDR1 reads SGHDN; CDR2 reads FVKESK. The CDR3 extends over 14 amino acids. Trimming shortened V by 0 bases and J by 4 bases, and 9 bases separated the two germline ends. CDR3 bases: TGTGCCAGCAGCCAAGATCCCCGGGGCACTGAAGCTTTCTTT. Protein: CASSQDPRGTEAFF.

This chain connects TRBV30 to TRBJ1-3; D is perhaps TRBD1 (5 bases). The germline gives CDR1 GTSNPN, CDR2 SVGIG (reference sequence). V gave up 0 bases and J gave up 2 bases, with 14 bases separating them. The CDR3 spans 16 residues. The CDR3 DNA is TGTGCCTGGAGTGTACAGGCCCTCTCCACTGGAAACACCATATATTTT. This encodes CAWSVQALSTGNTIYF.

This chain uses TRBV28 with TRBJ2-2; maybe TRBD1 (6 bases). V lost 7 bases and J lost 2, with 17 bases in between. The CDR3 contains 16 residues. Germline V gives CDR1 MDHEN, CDR2 SYDVKM. The CDR3 is CASISGQTTNTGELFF. CDR3 sequence (DNA): TGTGCCAGCATTTCCGGACAGACTACCAACACCGGGGAGCTGTTTTTT.

This chain uses TRBV30 with TRBJ1-3; D ambiguous. Per germline, CDR1 GTSNPN and CDR2 SVGIG (reference sequence). The CDR3 covers 15 residues. V was trimmed by 1 base and J by 4 bases, leaving 14 bases between them. The CDR3 region has the DNA TGTGCCTGGAGTGGTGAGGCAGGAGCAGGAAACACCATATATTTT. This codes for CAWSGEAGAGNTIYF.

This clone has a single count. This chain uses TRBV12-3 or TRBV12-4 with TRBJ2-3; weak D call: TRBD2 (5 bases). V dropped 7 bases and J dropped 1 base, with 9 bases sitting between them. The CDR3 totals 13 residues. The CDR3 here is CASKHGGTDTQYF. The CDR3 DNA follows: TGTGCCAGCAAACACGGGGGCACAGATACGCAGTATTTT.